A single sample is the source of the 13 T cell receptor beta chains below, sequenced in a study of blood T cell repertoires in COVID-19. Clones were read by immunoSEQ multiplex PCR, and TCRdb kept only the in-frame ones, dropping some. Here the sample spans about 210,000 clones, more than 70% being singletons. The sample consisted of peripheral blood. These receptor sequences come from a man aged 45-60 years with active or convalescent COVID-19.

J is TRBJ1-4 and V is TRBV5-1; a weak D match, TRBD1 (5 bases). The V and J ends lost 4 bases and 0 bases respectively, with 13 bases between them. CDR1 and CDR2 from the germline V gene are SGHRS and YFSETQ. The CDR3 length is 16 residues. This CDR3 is CASSLDSITTNEKLFF. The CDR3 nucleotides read TGCGCCAGCAGCCTCGACAGTATAACAACTAATGAAAAACTGTTTTTT.

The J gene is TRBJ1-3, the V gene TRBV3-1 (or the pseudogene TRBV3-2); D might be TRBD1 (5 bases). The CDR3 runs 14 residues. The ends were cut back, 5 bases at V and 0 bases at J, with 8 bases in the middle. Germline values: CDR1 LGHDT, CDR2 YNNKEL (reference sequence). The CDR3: CASSVQVSGNTIYF. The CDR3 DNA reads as TGTGCCAGCAGCGTACAGGTCTCTGGAAACACCATATATTTT.

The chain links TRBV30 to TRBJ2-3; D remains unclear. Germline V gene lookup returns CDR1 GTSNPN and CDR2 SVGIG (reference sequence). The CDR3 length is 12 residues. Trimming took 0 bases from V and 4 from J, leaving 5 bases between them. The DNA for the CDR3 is TGTGCCTGGAGTGTAAGAGCAGATACGCAGTATTTT. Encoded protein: CAWSVRADTQYF.

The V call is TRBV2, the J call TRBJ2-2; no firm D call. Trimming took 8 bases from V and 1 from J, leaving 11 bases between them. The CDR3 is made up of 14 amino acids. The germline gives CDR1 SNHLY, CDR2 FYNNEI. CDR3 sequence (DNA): TGTGCCAGCGCGTCCACTAAGAACACCGGGGAGCTGTTTTTT. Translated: CASASTKNTGELFF. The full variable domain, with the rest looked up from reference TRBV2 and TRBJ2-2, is EPEVTQTPSHQVTQMGQEVILRCVPISNHLYFYWYRQILGQKVEFLVSFYNNEISEKSEIFDDQFSVERPDGSNFTLKIRSTKLEDSAMYFCASASTKNTGELFFGEGSRLTVL.

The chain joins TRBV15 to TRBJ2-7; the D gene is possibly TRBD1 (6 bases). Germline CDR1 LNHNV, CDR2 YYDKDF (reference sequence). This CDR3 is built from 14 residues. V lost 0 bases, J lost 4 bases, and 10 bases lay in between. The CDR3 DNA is TGTGCCACCAGCAGAGAATCCAGGGGATACGAGCAGTACTTC. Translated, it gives CATSRESRGYEQYF.

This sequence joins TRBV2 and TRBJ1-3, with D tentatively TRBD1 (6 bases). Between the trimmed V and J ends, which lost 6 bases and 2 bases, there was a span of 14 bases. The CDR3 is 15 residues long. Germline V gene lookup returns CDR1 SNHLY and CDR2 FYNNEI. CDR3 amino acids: CASSQTRGAGNTIYF. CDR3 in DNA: TGTGCCAGCAGCCAGACCAGGGGCGCTGGAAACACCATATATTTT.

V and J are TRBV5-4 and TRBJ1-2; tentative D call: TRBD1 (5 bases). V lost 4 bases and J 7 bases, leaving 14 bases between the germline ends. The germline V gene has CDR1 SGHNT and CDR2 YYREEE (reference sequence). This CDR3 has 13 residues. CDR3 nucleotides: TGTGCCAGCAGCCCGGACACCCGAGGTGGCTACACCTTC. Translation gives CASSPDTRGGYTF.

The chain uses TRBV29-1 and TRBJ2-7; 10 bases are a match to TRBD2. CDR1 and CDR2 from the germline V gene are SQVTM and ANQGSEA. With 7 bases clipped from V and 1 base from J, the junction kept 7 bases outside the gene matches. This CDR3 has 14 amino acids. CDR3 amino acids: CSAGTSVLSYEQYF. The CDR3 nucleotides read TGCAGCGCTGGGACTAGCGTACTATCCTACGAGCAGTACTTC.

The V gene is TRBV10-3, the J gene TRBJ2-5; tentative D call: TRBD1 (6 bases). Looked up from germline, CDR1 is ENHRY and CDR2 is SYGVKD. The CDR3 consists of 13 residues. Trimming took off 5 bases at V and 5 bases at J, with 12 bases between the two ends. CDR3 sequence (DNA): TGTGCCATCAGTCCGGCAGGGGAGGAGACCCAGTACTTC. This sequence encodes CAISPAGEETQYF.

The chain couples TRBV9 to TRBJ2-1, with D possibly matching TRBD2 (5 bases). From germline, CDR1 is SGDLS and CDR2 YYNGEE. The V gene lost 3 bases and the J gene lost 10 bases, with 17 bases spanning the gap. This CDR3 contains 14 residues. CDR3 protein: CASSARLTRTEQFF. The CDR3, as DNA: TGTGCCAGCAGCGCCCGACTAACCCGGACGGAGCAGTTCTTC.

The CDR3: CASSPDRAEKLFF. DNA of the CDR3: TGTGCCAGCAGCCCCGACAGGGCTGAAAAACTGTTTTTT. The chain carries TRBV7-6 and TRBJ1-4, with 7 bases fitting TRBD1. The J segment lost 7 bases and the V segment lost 5 bases, leaving 4 bases of the junction unmatched. The CDR3 is 13 amino acids. Looked up from germline, CDR1 is SGHVS and CDR2 is FNYEAQ. Full variable domain (rest looked up from reference TRBV7-6 and TRBJ1-4): GAGVSQSPRYKVTKRGQDVALRCDPISGHVSLYWYRQALGQGPEFLTYFNYEAQQDKSGLPNDRFSAERPEGSISTLTIQRTEQRDSAMYRCASSPDRAEKLFFGSGTQLSVL.

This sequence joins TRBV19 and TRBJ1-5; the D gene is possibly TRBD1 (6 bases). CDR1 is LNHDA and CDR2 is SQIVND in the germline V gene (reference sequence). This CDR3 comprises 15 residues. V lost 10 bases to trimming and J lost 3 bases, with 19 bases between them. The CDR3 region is CATSIQGNYNQPQHF. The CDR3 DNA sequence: TGTGCCACCTCGATACAGGGAAATTACAATCAGCCCCAGCATTTT.

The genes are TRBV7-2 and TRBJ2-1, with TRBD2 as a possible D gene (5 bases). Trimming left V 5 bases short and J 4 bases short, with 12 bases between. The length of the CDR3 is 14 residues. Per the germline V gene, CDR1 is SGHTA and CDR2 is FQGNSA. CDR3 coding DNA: TGTGCCAGCAGCCCGAACCGGGATTACAATGAGCAGTTCTTC. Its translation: CASSPNRDYNEQFF.